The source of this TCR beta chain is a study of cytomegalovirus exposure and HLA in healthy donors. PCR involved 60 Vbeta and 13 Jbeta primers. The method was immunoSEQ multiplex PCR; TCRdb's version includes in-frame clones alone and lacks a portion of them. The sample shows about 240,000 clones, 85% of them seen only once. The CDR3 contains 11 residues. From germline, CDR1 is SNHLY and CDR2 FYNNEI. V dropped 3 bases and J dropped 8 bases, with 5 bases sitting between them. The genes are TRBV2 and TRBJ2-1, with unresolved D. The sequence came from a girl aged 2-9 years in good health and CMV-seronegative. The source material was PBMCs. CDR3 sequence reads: CASSDPDEQFF. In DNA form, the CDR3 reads TGTGCCAGCAGTGACCCCGATGAGCAGTTCTTC.